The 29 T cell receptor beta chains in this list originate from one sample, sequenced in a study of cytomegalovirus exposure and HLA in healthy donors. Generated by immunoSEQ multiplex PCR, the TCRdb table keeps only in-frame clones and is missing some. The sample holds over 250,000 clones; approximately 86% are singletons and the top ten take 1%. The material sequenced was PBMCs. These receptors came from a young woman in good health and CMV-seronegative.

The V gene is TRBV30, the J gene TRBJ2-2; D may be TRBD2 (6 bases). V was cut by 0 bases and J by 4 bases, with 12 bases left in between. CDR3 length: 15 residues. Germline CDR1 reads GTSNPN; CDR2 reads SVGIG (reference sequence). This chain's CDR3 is CAWSVGGSGTGELFF. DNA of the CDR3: TGTGCCTGGAGTGTTGGGGGGAGCGGCACCGGGGAGCTGTTTTTT.

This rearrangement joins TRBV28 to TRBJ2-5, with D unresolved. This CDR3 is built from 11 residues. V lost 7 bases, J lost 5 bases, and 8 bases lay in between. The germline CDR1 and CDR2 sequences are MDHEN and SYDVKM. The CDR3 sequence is CASTEAETQYF. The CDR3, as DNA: TGTGCCAGCACCGAGGCGGAGACCCAGTACTTC. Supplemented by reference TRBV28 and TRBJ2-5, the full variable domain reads DVKVTQSSRYLVKRTGEKVFLECVQDMDHENMFWYRQDPGLGLRLIYFSYDVKMKEKGDIPEGYSVSREKKERFSLILESASTNQTSMYLCASTEAETQYFGPGTRLLVL.

In DNA form, the CDR3 reads TGTGCCAGCAAAGTAGCGGGAGGTTCCTACGAGCAGTACTTC. Residues: CASKVAGGSYEQYF. The rearrangement uses TRBV27 and TRBJ2-7; 10 nucleotides line up with TRBD2. The CDR3 contains 14 residues. Trimming cost V 7 bases and J 1 base; bases outside gene matches: 4. Germline V gene sequence: CDR1 MNHEY, CDR2 SMNVEV (reference sequence).

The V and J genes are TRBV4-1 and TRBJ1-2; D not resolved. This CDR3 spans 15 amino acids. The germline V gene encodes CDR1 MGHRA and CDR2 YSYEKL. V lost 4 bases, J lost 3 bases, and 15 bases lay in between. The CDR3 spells CASSLATVIDYGYTF. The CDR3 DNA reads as TGCGCCAGCAGCCTAGCCACCGTGATAGACTATGGCTACACCTTC.

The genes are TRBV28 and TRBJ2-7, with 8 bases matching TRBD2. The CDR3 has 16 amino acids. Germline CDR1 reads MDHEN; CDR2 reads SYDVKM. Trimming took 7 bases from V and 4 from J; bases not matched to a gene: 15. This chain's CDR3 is CASKQLAATLPYEQYF. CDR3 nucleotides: TGTGCCAGCAAACAACTAGCGGCTACTCTCCCTTACGAGCAGTACTTC.

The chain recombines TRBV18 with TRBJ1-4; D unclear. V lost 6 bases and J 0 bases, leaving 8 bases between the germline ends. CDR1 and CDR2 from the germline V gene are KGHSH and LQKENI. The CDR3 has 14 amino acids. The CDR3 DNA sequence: TGTGCCAGCTCGCAGGTATCAACTAATGAAAAACTGTTTTTT. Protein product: CASSQVSTNEKLFF.

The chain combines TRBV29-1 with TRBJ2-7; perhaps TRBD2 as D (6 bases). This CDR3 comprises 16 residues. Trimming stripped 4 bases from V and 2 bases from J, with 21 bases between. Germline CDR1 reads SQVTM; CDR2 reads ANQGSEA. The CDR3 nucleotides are TGCAGCGTTGGTCCCCTCGGGAGCGCAAGGCCCTACGAGCAGTACTTC. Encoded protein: CSVGPLGSARPYEQYF.

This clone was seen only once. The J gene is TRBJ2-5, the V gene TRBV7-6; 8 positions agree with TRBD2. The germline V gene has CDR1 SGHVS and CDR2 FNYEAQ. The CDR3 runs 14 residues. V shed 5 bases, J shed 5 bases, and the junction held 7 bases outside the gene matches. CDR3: CASSILAGRETQYF. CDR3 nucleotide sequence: TGTGCCAGCAGCATCTTAGCGGGACGGGAGACCCAGTACTTC.

CDR3 protein: CASSARILNTEAFF. DNA of the CDR3: TGTGCCAGCAGCGCGAGGATACTGAACACTGAAGCTTTCTTT. J is TRBJ1-1 and V is TRBV9, with D uncertain. Germline V gene data show CDR1 as SGDLS and CDR2 as YYNGEE. The CDR3 consists of 14 residues. Deletions cut 3 bases from V and 0 bases from J, with 9 bases between. The full variable domain, its missing parts supplied by reference TRBV9 and TRBJ1-1, is DSGVTQTPKHLITATGQRVTLRCSPRSGDLSVYWYQQSLDQGLQFLIQYYNGEERAKGNILERFSAQQFPDLHSELNLSSLELGDSALYFCASSARILNTEAFFGQGTRLTVV.

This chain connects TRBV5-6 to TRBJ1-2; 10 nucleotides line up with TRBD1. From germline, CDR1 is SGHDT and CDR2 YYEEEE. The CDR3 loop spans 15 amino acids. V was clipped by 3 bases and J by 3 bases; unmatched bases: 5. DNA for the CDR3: TGTGCCAGCAGCTACAGACAGGGGGCAGACTATGGCTACACCTTC. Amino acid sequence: CASSYRQGADYGYTF.

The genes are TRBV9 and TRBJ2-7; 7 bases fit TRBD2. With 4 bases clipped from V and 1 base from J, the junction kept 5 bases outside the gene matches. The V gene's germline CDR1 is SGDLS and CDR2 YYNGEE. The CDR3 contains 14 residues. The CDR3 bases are TGTGCCAGCAGCATCGGCGGGGGATCCTACGAGCAGTACTTC. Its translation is CASSIGGGSYEQYF.

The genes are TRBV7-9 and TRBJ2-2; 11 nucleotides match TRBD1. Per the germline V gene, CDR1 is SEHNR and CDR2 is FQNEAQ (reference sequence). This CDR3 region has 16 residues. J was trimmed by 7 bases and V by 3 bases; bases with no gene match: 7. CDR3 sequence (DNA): TGTGCCAGCAGCTTGGGACAGGGGGAAATCGGCGGGGAGCTGTTTTTT. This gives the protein CASSLGQGEIGGELFF.

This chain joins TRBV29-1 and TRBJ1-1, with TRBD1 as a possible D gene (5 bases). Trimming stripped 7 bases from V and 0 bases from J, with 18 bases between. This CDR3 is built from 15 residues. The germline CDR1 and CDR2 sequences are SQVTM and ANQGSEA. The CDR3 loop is CSGGTDFSMNTEAFF. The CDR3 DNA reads TGCAGCGGCGGGACGGATTTTTCCATGAACACTGAAGCTTTCTTT.

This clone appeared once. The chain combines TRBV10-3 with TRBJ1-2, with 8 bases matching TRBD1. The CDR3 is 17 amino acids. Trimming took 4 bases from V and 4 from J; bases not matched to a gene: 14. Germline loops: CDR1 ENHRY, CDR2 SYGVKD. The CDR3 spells CAISGVESGGRGYGYTF. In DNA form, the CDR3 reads TGTGCCATCAGTGGGGTCGAGTCAGGGGGCCGTGGCTATGGCTACACCTTC.

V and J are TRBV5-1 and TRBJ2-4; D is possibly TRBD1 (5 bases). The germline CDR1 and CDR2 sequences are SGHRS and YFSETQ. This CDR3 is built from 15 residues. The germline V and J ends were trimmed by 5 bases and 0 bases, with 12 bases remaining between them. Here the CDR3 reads CASRPDSLAKNIQYF. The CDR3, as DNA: TGCGCCAGCAGGCCCGACAGTTTAGCCAAAAACATTCAGTACTTC.

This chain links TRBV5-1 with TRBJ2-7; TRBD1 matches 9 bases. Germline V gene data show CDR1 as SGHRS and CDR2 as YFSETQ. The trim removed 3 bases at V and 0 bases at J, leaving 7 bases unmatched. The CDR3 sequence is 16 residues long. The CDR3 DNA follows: TGCGCCAGCAGCTCGTTGGACAGGGGAAGCTCCTACGAGCAGTACTTC. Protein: CASSSLDRGSSYEQYF.

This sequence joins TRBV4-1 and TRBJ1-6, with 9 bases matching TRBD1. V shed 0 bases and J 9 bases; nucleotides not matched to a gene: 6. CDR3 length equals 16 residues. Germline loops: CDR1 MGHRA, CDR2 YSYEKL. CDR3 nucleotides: TGCGCCAGCAGCCAAGATCTCGGACAGGGGATTTCACCCCTCCACTTT. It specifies CASSQDLGQGISPLHF.

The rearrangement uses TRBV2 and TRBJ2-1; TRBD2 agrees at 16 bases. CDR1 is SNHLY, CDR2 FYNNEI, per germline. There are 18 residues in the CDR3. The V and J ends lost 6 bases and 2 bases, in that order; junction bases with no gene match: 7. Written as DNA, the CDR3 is TGTGCCAGCAGGAAAGGGACTAGCGGGAGGGGGACCTACAATGAGCAGTTCTTC. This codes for CASRKGTSGRGTYNEQFF.

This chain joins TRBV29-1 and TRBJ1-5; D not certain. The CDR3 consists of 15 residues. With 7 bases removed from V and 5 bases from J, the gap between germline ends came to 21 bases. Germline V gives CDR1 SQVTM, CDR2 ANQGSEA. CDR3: CSAQVRSGMDQPQHF. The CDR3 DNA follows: TGCAGCGCACAAGTAAGGTCGGGGATGGATCAGCCCCAGCATTTT.

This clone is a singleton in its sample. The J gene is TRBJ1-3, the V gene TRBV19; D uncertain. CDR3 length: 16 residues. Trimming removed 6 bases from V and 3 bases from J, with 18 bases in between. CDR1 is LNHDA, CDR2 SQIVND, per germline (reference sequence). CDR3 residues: CASSPKRGSLGNTIYF. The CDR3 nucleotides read TGTGCCAGTAGCCCCAAACGGGGTTCCCTTGGAAACACCATATATTTT.

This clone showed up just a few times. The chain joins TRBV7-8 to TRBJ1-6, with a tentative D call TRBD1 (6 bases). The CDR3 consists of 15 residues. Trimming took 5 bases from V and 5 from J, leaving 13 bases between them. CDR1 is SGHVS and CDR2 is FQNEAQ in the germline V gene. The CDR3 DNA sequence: TGTGCCAGCAGCACCGGACAGAATAATAATTCACCCCTCCACTTT. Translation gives CASSTGQNNNSPLHF.

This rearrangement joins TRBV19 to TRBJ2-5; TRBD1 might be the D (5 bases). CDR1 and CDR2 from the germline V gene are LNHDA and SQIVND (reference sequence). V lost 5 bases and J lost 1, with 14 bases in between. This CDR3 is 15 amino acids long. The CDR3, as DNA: TGTGCCAGTAGTGGGGCATCCAGCCTCCAAGAGACCCAGTACTTC. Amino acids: CASSGASSLQETQYF.

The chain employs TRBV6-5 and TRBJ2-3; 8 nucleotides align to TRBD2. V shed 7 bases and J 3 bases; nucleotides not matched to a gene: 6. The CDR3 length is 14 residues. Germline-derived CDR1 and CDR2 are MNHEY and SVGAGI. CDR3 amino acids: CASMRGVGTDTQYF. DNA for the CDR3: TGTGCCAGCATGCGGGGGGTCGGGACAGATACGCAGTATTTT.

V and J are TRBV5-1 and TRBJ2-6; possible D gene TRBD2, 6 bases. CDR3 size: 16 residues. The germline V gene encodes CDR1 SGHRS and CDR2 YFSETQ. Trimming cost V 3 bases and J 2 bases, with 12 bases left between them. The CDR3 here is CASSYMGEAGANVLTF. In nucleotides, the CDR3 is TGCGCCAGCAGCTACATGGGGGAGGCTGGGGCCAACGTCCTGACTTTC.

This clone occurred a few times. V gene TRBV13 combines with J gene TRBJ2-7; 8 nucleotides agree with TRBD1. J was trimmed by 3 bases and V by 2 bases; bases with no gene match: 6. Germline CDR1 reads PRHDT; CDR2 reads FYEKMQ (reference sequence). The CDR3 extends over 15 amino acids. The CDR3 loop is CASSLSGTGLYEQYF. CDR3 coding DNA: TGTGCCAGCAGCTTATCCGGGACAGGACTCTACGAGCAGTACTTC.

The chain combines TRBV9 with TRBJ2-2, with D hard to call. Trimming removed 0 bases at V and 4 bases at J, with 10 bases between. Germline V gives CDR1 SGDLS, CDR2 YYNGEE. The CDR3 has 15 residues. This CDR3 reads CASSVEPRGTGELFF. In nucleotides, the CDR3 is TGTGCCAGCAGCGTAGAGCCCCGAGGCACCGGGGAGCTGTTTTTT.

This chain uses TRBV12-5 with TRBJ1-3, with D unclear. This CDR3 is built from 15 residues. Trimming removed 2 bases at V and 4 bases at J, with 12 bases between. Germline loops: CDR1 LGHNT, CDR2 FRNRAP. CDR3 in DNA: TGTGCTAGTGGTTTGTCCCCCGAAGCCGGAAACACCATATATTTT. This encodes CASGLSPEAGNTIYF.

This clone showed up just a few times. The DNA of the CDR3 is TGCGCCAGCAGCTTAGCGGGAGCTGGCGAGCAGTACTTC. Translating gives CASSLAGAGEQYF. The chain is built from TRBV10-1 and TRBJ2-7; 9 nucleotides line up with TRBD2. The V segment lost 6 bases and the J segment 6 bases; nucleotides outside the gene matches: 6. Germline CDR1 WNHNN, CDR2 SYGVQD (reference sequence). The CDR3 contains 13 residues.

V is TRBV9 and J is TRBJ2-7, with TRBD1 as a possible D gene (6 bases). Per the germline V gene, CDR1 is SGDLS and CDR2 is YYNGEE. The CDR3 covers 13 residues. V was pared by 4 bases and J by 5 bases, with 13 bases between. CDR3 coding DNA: TGTGCCAGCAGCCCAAGGACAGTAAACGAGCAGTACTTC. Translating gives CASSPRTVNEQYF.